The entry that follows covers one T cell receptor (beta chain) sequence. This specimen comes from a study of PD-1 blockade in classical Hodgkin lymphoma. About the study: It was nivolumab at 3 mg/kg, given intravenously every 2 weeks, that patients received.

Assay: immunoSEQ multiplex PCR; the TCRdb copy retains only in-frame clones and omits some. In the table there are 9,000 or so clones, around nine tenths of which are singletons. As for time point: cycle 4 day 1 (C4D1), after around six weeks of nivolumab. Patients all relapsed after autologous stem cell transplantation, and there was variation in brentuximab vedotin exposure. The material sequenced was peripheral blood mononuclear cells (PBMCs), taken before the fourth cycle of nivolumab. This receptor was taken from a human donor with classical Hodgkin lymphoma.

As DNA, the CDR3 is TGCGCCAGCAGCCAAGATTACGACAGGAGTACTTATGGCTACACCTTC. Translated: CASSQDYDRSTYGYTF. The gene calls are TRBV4-3 and TRBJ1-2, with D perhaps TRBD1 (6 bases). The V gene lost 0 bases and the J gene lost 5 bases, with 16 bases spanning the gap. Germline-derived CDR1 and CDR2 are LGHNA and YSLEER. This CDR3 spans 16 amino acids.